This is a list of T cell receptor beta chains from one sample in a study of blood T cell repertoires in COVID-19. Data came from immunoSEQ multiplex PCR; TCRdb stores just in-frame clones and leaves some out. In the table there are under 300,000 clones, more than 70% of which are singletons. The specimen was peripheral blood. All receptors derive from a middle-aged woman who had recovered from COVID-19. The CDR3 runs from the conserved cysteine through the conserved F or W. The D gene is left open where the match is weak. Not every row has a clone size; where given, it reads once, few, many or a size class.

clone size	V gene	D gene	J gene	CDR3 protein	CDR3 DNA
-	TRBV5-6	TRBD2	TRBJ2-3	CASSLVRGLAGADTQYF	TGTGCCAGCAGCTTGGTCAGGGGACTAGCGGGAGCTGATACGCAGTATTTT
-	TRBV4-3	-	TRBJ2-2	CASSQASSAGTGELFF	TGCGCCAGCAGCCAAGCCTCTAGCGCAGGCACCGGGGAGCTGTTTTTT
once	TRBV6-5	TRBD1	TRBJ2-5	CASSPGTGFGETQYF	TGTGCCAGCAGCCCCGGGACAGGGTTCGGAGAGACCCAGTACTTC
-	TRBV6-5	TRBD1	TRBJ1-5	CASRNAGGSVQHF	TGTGCCAGCAGAAACGCAGGGGGCTCTGTCCAGCATTTT
-	TRBV3-1/TRBV3-2	-	TRBJ2-1	CASSQASYNEQFF	TGTGCCAGCAGCCAAGCGTCCTACAATGAGCAGTTCTTC
-	TRBV6-5	-	TRBJ1-5	CASRGLGGQPQHF	TGTGCCAGCAGAGGGTTGGGGGGGCAGCCCCAGCATTTT
-	TRBV27	-	TRBJ2-1	CASSFDRSSYNEQFF	TGTGCCAGCAGTTTCGACAGGAGCTCCTACAATGAGCAGTTCTTC
-	TRBV5-1	-	TRBJ2-3	CASSTAGKATDTQYF	TGCGCCAGCAGCACCGCCGGGAAAGCCACAGATACGCAGTATTTT
-	TRBV28	-	TRBJ2-6	CASSPLPGANVLTF	TGTGCCAGCAGCCCCCTCCCTGGGGCCAACGTCCTGACTTTC
-	TRBV7-9	-	TRBJ2-3	CASSLGHGDTDTQYF	TGTGCCAGCAGCTTAGGCCACGGGGACACAGATACGCAGTATTTT
-	TRBV11-3	TRBD1	TRBJ2-6	CASSSDRAANVLTF	TGTGCCAGCAGCTCCGACAGGGCAGCCAACGTCCTGACTTTC
few	TRBV27	-	TRBJ1-2	CASSQTAGYNYGYTF	TGTGCCAGCAGTCAAACAGCGGGCTACAACTATGGCTACACCTTC
-	TRBV5-1	TRBD1	TRBJ1-2	CASSLEGIPGGSGYTF	TGCGCCAGCAGCTTGGAAGGGATTCCAGGGGGCTCTGGCTACACCTTC
-	TRBV3-1/TRBV3-2	-	TRBJ2-4	CASSPKWRGGKNIQYF	TGTGCCAGCAGCCCGAAATGGCGGGGTGGCAAAAACATTCAGTACTTC
few	TRBV6-4	TRBD1	TRBJ1-2	CASSGDRGRNYGYTF	TGTGCCAGCAGCGGGGACAGGGGACGTAACTATGGCTACACCTTC
-	TRBV30	-	TRBJ1-2	CAWRGEQQSGDGYTF	TGTGCCTGGAGGGGGGAACAGCAAAGCGGGGATGGCTACACCTTC
-	TRBV30	TRBD1	TRBJ1-5	CAWSTRTGVGPQHF	TGTGCCTGGAGTACCCGGACAGGGGTGGGGCCCCAGCATTTT
few	TRBV27	TRBD1	TRBJ1-1	CASSLQGVNTEAFF	TGTGCCAGCAGTTTACAGGGGGTGAACACTGAAGCTTTCTTT
-	TRBV19	-	TRBJ1-1	CASRGSSVTEAFF	TGTGCCAGTAGGGGCAGTTCGGTCACTGAAGCTTTCTTT
-	TRBV19	-	TRBJ1-2	CASSTPRPGQLYTF	TGTGCCAGTAGTACTCCGCGTCCAGGCCAGCTCTACACCTTC
-	TRBV20-1	-	TRBJ2-3	CSATEGQYF	TGCAGTGCCACGGAGGGCCAGTATTTT
-	TRBV14	-	TRBJ2-3	CASSQDVADTQYF	TGTGCCAGCAGCCAAGATGTAGCAGATACGCAGTATTTT
-	TRBV5-4	-	TRBJ1-3	CASSRGGGAGNTIYF	TGTGCCAGCAGCCGTGGTGGGGGGGCCGGAAACACCATATATTTT
-	TRBV24-1	-	TRBJ2-2	CATSDPGTGELFF	TGTGCCACCAGTGATCCCGGGACCGGGGAGCTGTTTTTT
-	TRBV7-8	TRBD1	TRBJ2-7	CASSLAGQGGYF	TGTGCCAGCAGCTTAGCTGGACAGGGGGGGTACTTC
-	TRBV25-1	TRBD2	TRBJ2-5	CASSPRGGRETQYF	TGTGCCAGCAGTCCCCGGGGAGGGAGAGAGACCCAGTACTTC
-	TRBV2	-	TRBJ2-3	CATTGQAVGGDTQYF	TGTGCCACTACGGGTCAGGCCGTGGGAGGAGATACGCAGTATTTT
-	TRBV6-5	TRBD1	TRBJ1-1	CAANRGPNTEAFF	TGTGCCGCGAACAGGGGCCCGAACACTGAAGCTTTCTTT
few	TRBV7-3	-	TRBJ2-1	CASSLTVMSSYNEQFF	TGTGCCAGCAGCTTAACGGTAATGAGCTCCTACAATGAGCAGTTCTTC
-	TRBV30	TRBD2	TRBJ2-3	CAWSRGLGTDTQYF	TGTGCCTGGAGTCGGGGACTAGGCACAGATACGCAGTATTTT
-	TRBV5-4	-	TRBJ1-1	CASSLSGGRGTEAFF	TGTGCCAGCAGCTTGTCCGGGGGGCGAGGCACTGAAGCTTTCTTT
-	TRBV5-1	TRBD2	TRBJ2-3	CASSPSGGTLSTDTQYF	TGCGCCAGCAGCCCTAGCGGGGGAACCCTATCCACAGATACGCAGTATTTT
-	TRBV25-1	TRBD1	TRBJ1-2	CASSGRQGGYTF	TGTGCCAGCAGTGGTAGACAGGGCGGCTACACCTTC
-	TRBV20-1	-	TRBJ1-1	CSASGSAGNTEAFF	TGCAGTGCCAGTGGCTCCGCGGGGAACACTGAAGCTTTCTTT